The rows below give T cell receptor beta chains drawn from one sample of a study of regulatory T cells in long-lasting Graves disease. Each CDR3 protein is one row after TCRdb ran MiXCR on the multiplex PCR reads. The data hold 450,000 to 600,000 distinct CDR3 sequences, with about 14% observed a single time. This sample also belongs to another study, concerning T cells in Graves' hyperthyroidism and ophthalmopathy.

Sequencing was performed on peripheral blood mononuclear cells (PBMCs), taken at new diagnosis, from a patient treated with antithyroid drugs. The receptor source for this set is a man aged 30 to 45 with Graves disease. CDR3s include the opening cysteine and the closing phenylalanine or tryptophan. The D gene is left open where the match is weak. Only part of the rows carry a size: once, few, many, or a class if the clone is expanded.

V gene	D gene	clone size	J gene	CDR3 protein	CDR3 DNA
TRBV19	.	few	TRBJ2-2	CASSIGPGVTGELFF	TGTGCCAGTAGTATAGGCCCCGGAGTAACGGGGGAGCTGTTTTTT
TRBV27	.	many	TRBJ1-1	CASRDPGTEAFF	TGTGCCAGCAGGGACCCCGGCACTGAAGCTTTCTTT
TRBV27	.	many	TRBJ2-5	CASSPHQGGRSQETQYF	TGTGCCAGCAGCCCCCATCAGGGGGGGCGGTCCCAAGAGACCCAGTACTTC
TRBV4-1	.	few	TRBJ2-7	CASSQVRGYSYEQYF	TGCGCCAGCAGCCAAGTAAGAGGGTATAGCTACGAGCAGTACTTC
TRBV9	.	.	TRBJ2-1	CASSARGLGTEQFF	TGTGCCAGCAGCGCCCGGGGACTGGGGACTGAGCAGTTCTTC
TRBV7-9	TRBD2	many	TRBJ2-1	CASRTLAGGNEQFF	TGTGCCAGCCGAACACTAGCGGGAGGCAATGAGCAGTTCTTC
TRBV10-3	.	.	TRBJ2-7	CAASYGSQSYEQYF	TGTGCCGCCTCCTACGGCTCCCAGTCCTACGAGCAGTACTTC
TRBV5-1	.	many	TRBJ2-2	CASSLVQGVAGELFF	TGCGCCAGCAGCTTGGTCCAAGGGGTGGCCGGGGAGCTGTTTTTT
TRBV20-1	.	few	TRBJ2-7	CSASAVSYEQYF	TGCAGTGCTAGTGCCGTTTCCTACGAGCAGTACTTC
TRBV12-3/TRBV12-4	TRBD2	many	TRBJ2-1	CASSSPTSVLLNNEQFF	TGTGCCAGCAGTTCACCGACTAGCGTACTACTAAACAATGAGCAGTTCTTC
TRBV6-2/TRBV6-3	TRBD2	many	TRBJ2-7	CASSMGLAGGREQYF	TGTGCCAGCAGTATGGGACTAGCGGGAGGTAGAGAGCAGTACTTC
TRBV7-2	TRBD1	many	TRBJ2-7	CASSLWGQGAHEQYF	TGTGCCAGCAGCTTATGGGGACAGGGGGCCCACGAGCAGTACTTC
TRBV27	TRBD2	many	TRBJ2-3	CASSLGTSPSTDTQYF	TGTGCCAGCAGTTTAGGGACTAGCCCTAGCACAGATACGCAGTATTTT
TRBV14	.	.	TRBJ2-3	CASSPRDFTDTQYF	TGTGCCAGCAGCCCGCGGGACTTCACAGATACGCAGTATTTT
TRBV12-3/TRBV12-4	TRBD1	many	TRBJ2-7	CASSPGTASYEQYF	TGTGCCAGCAGCCCCGGGACAGCGTCCTACGAGCAGTACTTC
TRBV3-1	.	few	TRBJ2-3	CASSQRLAMDTQYF	TGTGCCAGCAGCCAAAGGCTAGCAATGGATACGCAGTATTTT
TRBV19	TRBD1	.	TRBJ1-2	CASIRTGPAGNYGYTF	TGTGCCAGTATCCGGACAGGGCCGGCTGGTAACTATGGCTACACCTTC
TRBV7-2	.	many	TRBJ2-1	CASSLWGLQYNEQFF	TGTGCCAGCAGCTTATGGGGACTCCAATACAATGAGCAGTTCTTC
TRBV12-3/TRBV12-4	.	many	TRBJ2-7	CASTPGGGEQYF	TGTGCCAGCACCCCCGGTGGGGGTGAGCAGTACTTC
TRBV7-2	.	many	TRBJ2-4	CASSRPPSAGGKNIQYF	TGTGCCAGCAGCCGGCCCCCCTCGGCAGGAGGCAAAAACATTCAGTACTTC
TRBV6-4	TRBD2	.	TRBJ2-1	CASSEVAGERGEQFF	TGTGCCAGCAGTGAAGTAGCGGGAGAGCGTGGGGAGCAGTTCTTC
TRBV20-1	.	many	TRBJ2-3	CSARDLAGPGVDTQYF	TGCAGTGCTAGAGATCTCGCGGGACCCGGGGTGGATACGCAGTATTTT
TRBV7-3	.	few	TRBJ2-3	CASSSYLSGGSTDTQYF	TGTGCCAGCAGCTCTTACCTTAGCGGCGGCAGCACAGATACGCAGTATTTT
TRBV19	TRBD1	.	TRBJ2-2	CASNRDRGLLTGELFF	TGTGCCAGTAATCGGGACAGGGGGCTATTAACCGGGGAGCTGTTTTTT
TRBV12-3/TRBV12-4	.	many	TRBJ1-1	CASAELGITEAFF	TGTGCCAGCGCCGAGCTGGGGATCACTGAAGCTTTCTTT
TRBV6-1	.	many	TRBJ2-7	CASSEVGDRSYEQYF	TGTGCCAGCAGTGAAGTAGGAGACAGGTCCTACGAGCAGTACTTC
TRBV29-1	TRBD1	many	TRBJ2-7	CSVEAEQKQGVDYEQYF	TGCAGCGTTGAAGCTGAGCAGAAGCAGGGGGTGGACTACGAGCAGTACTTC
TRBV9	.	many	TRBJ1-1	CASSVALRGMAEAFF	TGTGCCAGCAGCGTAGCGCTCAGGGGCATGGCTGAAGCTTTCTTT
TRBV6-2/TRBV6-3	TRBD1	many	TRBJ2-7	CASSIYRGNYEQYF	TGTGCCAGCAGTATATACAGGGGTAACTACGAGCAGTACTTC
TRBV7-6	.	.	TRBJ1-1	CASSFQQGNTEAFF	TGTGCCAGCAGCTTCCAACAGGGGAACACTGAAGCTTTCTTT
TRBV7-2	.	many	TRBJ1-1	CASSLTGRANTEAFF	TGTGCCAGCAGCTTAACAGGGCGGGCGAACACTGAAGCTTTCTTT
TRBV24-1	TRBD1	many	TRBJ2-3	CATASTGPEVDTQYF	TGTGCCACGGCGTCGACAGGGCCAGAGGTGGATACGCAGTATTTT
TRBV5-1	TRBD1	many	TRBJ1-1	CASSLGIMGQTNTEAFF	TGCGCCAGCAGCTTGGGCATAATGGGACAGACGAACACTGAAGCTTTCTTT
TRBV4-2	.	.	TRBJ2-2	CASSQEGGTSPTGELFF	TGTGCCAGCAGCCAAGAAGGTGGTACTAGCCCCACCGGGGAGCTGTTTTTT
TRBV30	TRBD2	few	TRBJ2-1	CAWSVQLAGVNEQFF	TGTGCCTGGAGTGTACAACTAGCGGGAGTCAATGAGCAGTTCTTC
TRBV4-2	TRBD2	.	TRBJ2-5	CASSQEPQTRLAGGPRETQYF	TGTGCCAGCAGCCAAGAACCCCAGACTCGACTAGCGGGAGGGCCTCGAGAGACCCAGTACTTC
TRBV7-6	TRBD2	many	TRBJ2-7	CASSLSGSFTYEQYF	TGTGCCAGCAGCCTTAGCGGGAGTTTTACTTACGAGCAGTACTTC
TRBV11-1	.	many	TRBJ2-2	CASSPISQNTGELFF	TGTGCCAGCAGCCCCATTAGCCAAAACACCGGGGAGCTGTTTTTT
TRBV19	.	.	TRBJ2-1	CASSPGAGPTVEQFF	TGTGCCAGTAGTCCAGGAGCGGGCCCGACGGTCGAGCAGTTCTTC
TRBV20-1	.	many	TRBJ2-7	CSAREDYEQYF	TGCAGTGCTAGAGAGGACTACGAGCAGTACTTC
TRBV2	.	.	TRBJ2-1	CASSEVPGNDEQFF	TGTGCCAGCAGTGAAGTTCCAGGTAACGATGAGCAGTTCTTC
TRBV29-1	.	many	TRBJ2-5	CSVEEGYGTQYF	TGCAGCGTTGAAGAGGGGTACGGGACCCAGTACTTC
TRBV11-2	.	many	TRBJ2-7	CASTTVGYEQYF	TGTGCCAGCACCACGGTGGGGTACGAGCAGTACTTC
TRBV6-2/TRBV6-3	.	.	TRBJ2-7	CASSEGGRWTYYEQYF	TGTGCCAGCAGTGAAGGAGGGCGATGGACCTACTACGAGCAGTACTTC
TRBV6-5	.	.	TRBJ1-2	CASSYAWTYDYGYTF	TGTGCCAGCAGTTACGCCTGGACATATGACTATGGCTACACCTTC
TRBV12-3/TRBV12-4	.	many	TRBJ2-1	CASSLRSDHYNEQFF	TGTGCCAGCAGTTTGAGGAGCGACCACTACAATGAGCAGTTCTTC
TRBV7-2	.	.	TRBJ2-5	CASSLLVAPDGIGTQYF	TGTGCCAGCAGCTTACTCGTGGCACCAGACGGTATCGGGACCCAGTACTTC
TRBV20-1	TRBD1	.	TRBJ1-2	CSATDRDEDYGYTF	TGCAGTGCCACCGACAGGGATGAGGACTATGGCTACACCTTC
TRBV20-1	.	.	TRBJ1-1	CSAREEVDTEAFF	TGCAGTGCTAGAGAGGAGGTGGACACTGAAGCTTTCTTT
TRBV30	.	many	TRBJ1-2	CAKSPAAGSYTF	TGTGCCAAATCACCGGCAGCAGGAAGCTACACCTTC
TRBV29-1	.	many	TRBJ1-1	CSVERVRGTEAFF	TGCAGCGTTGAGAGGGTGCGGGGAACTGAAGCTTTCTTT
TRBV20-1	.	many	TRBJ1-1	CSAKVGGLNTEAFF	TGCAGTGCTAAAGTAGGTGGGCTGAACACTGAAGCTTTCTTT
TRBV20-1	TRBD1	many	TRBJ1-5	CSARVPRGSQPQHF	TGCAGTGCTAGAGTACCCAGGGGGTCACAGCCCCAGCATTTT
TRBV5-1	.	.	TRBJ1-2	CASSLDVTINYGYTF	TGCGCCAGCAGCTTGGACGTCACAATTAACTATGGCTACACCTTC